These 5 T cell receptor beta chains share one sample of origin, sequenced in a study of shared clonotypes between healthy human individuals. Only in-frame clones appear in the TCRdb table, and some are missing; sequencing was by immunoSEQ multiplex PCR. Of some 1.4 million clones in the sample, roughly 97% were seen once. Material for sequencing was naive CD4+ T cells sorted from blood. Indicated subset: CD45RA+ positively selected. The receptors shown here come from a man aged 25-45 years in good health.

Of note for this clone: The same CDR3 also results from other DNA sequences found in this sample. This rearrangement joins TRBV5-1 to TRBJ1-1; the D gene is possibly TRBD1 (5 bases). V shed 0 bases and J shed 5 bases, with 8 bases lying between them. Germline V gives CDR1 SGHRS, CDR2 YFSETQ. The CDR3 loop spans 13 amino acids. The CDR3 here is CASSLDRGTEAFF. The DNA for the CDR3 is TGCGCCAGCAGCTTGGATCGGGGGACTGAAGCTTTCTTT. The whole variable domain, filled in from reference TRBV5-1 and TRBJ1-1, reads KAGVTQTPRYLIKTRGQQVTLSCSPISGHRSVSWYQQTPGQGLQFLFEYFSETQRNKGNFPGRFSGRQFSNSRSEMNVSTLELGDSALYLCASSLDRGTEAFFGQGTRLTVV.

The chain recombines TRBV5-1 with TRBJ2-3; D is ambiguous. Trimming cost V 1 base and J 0 bases, with 12 bases left between them. Germline CDR1 reads SGHRS; CDR2 reads YFSETQ. The CDR3 has 16 residues. The CDR3: CASSLLSASSTDTQYF. CDR3 nucleotides: TGCGCCAGCAGCTTGTTAAGCGCCTCTAGCACAGATACGCAGTATTTT.

The chain recombines TRBV11-3 with TRBJ2-1; D is ambiguous. The CDR3 sequence is 13 residues long. V shed 5 bases and J shed 4 bases, with 9 bases lying between them. CDR1 is SGHNT and CDR2 is YENEEA in the germline V gene. The CDR3: CASSRDGYNEQFF. DNA for the CDR3: TGTGCCAGCAGCCGAGATGGGTACAATGAGCAGTTCTTC.

On this clone: Other DNA sequences in this specimen translate into the identical CDR3. The V gene is TRBV29-1, the J gene TRBJ2-3, with D possibly TRBD1 on 6 matching bases. V was clipped by 7 bases and J by 0 bases, with 8 bases between them. The CDR3 extends over 12 amino acids. The V gene's germline CDR1 is SQVTM and CDR2 ANQGSEA. In nucleotides, the CDR3 is TGCAGCGCAGGGGTTAGCACAGATACGCAGTATTTT. It specifies CSAGVSTDTQYF.

The chain recombines TRBV7-2 with TRBJ2-1; 8 nucleotides match TRBD2. After removal of 5 bases from V and 2 bases from J, the junction contained 5 bases not matched to a gene. CDR1 and CDR2 from the germline V gene are SGHTA and FQGNSA. This CDR3 is built from 15 residues. The CDR3 DNA reads TGTGCCAGCAGCCTTAGCGGGACGACCTACAATGAGCAGTTCTTC. Translating it yields CASSLSGTTYNEQFF. Drawing the rest from reference TRBV7-2 and TRBJ2-1, the complete variable domain is GAGVSQSPSNKVTEKGKDVELRCDPISGHTALYWYRQSLGQGLEFLIYFQGNSAPDKSGLPSDRFSAERTGGSVSTLTIQRTQQEDSAVYLCASSLSGTTYNEQFFGPGTRLTVL.